This passage covers 32 T cell receptor beta chains from one sample sequenced in a study of T cell repertoires in cytomegalovirus infection. TCRdb called the reads again in MiXCR, with one record for every CDR3 protein. The table records hundreds of thousands of distinct CDR3 sequences, about 20% of them present only once. The sequenced material came from CD8+ T cells from PBMCs. These receptors were taken from a human donor in good health (CMV status not recorded). Some clones in this sample may be carry-over from other donors' samples.

This clonotype has only a few counts. The V and J genes are TRBV28 and TRBJ2-7; TRBD1 matches 7 bases. Germline CDR1 and CDR2: MDHEN and SYDVKM. The CDR3 spans 15 residues. Trimming cost V 3 bases and J 5 bases; bases outside gene matches: 10. The DNA of the CDR3 is TGTGCCAGCAGTTTGGGCACAGGGGTGGGTGACGAGCAGTACTTC. This encodes CASSLGTGVGDEQYF.

This clonotype has only a few counts. The V gene is TRBV20-1, the J gene TRBJ1-1; perhaps TRBD1 as D (5 bases). The germline gives CDR1 DFQATT, CDR2 SNEGSKA (reference sequence). Trimming cost V 0 bases and J 10 bases, with 18 bases left between them. The CDR3 extends over 14 amino acids. The CDR3: CSARDPAEGRGAFF. DNA of the CDR3: TGCAGTGCTAGAGATCCCGCGGAGGGTAGGGGAGCTTTCTTT.

The V gene is TRBV7-9, the J gene TRBJ1-1, with 7 bases matching TRBD1. The germline V gene encodes CDR1 SEHNR and CDR2 FQNEAQ (reference sequence). Unmatched junction bases numbered 2, after V lost 3 bases and J lost 1 base. CDR3 size: 14 residues. CDR3 amino acids: CASSFNRGNTEAFF. CDR3 bases: TGTGCCAGCAGCTTCAACAGGGGGAACACTGAAGCTTTCTTT.

The table lists this clonotype with many counts. The chain is built from TRBV19 and TRBJ1-5; 8 nucleotides match TRBD1. V lost 9 bases and J lost 0; bases outside the gene matches: 16. Germline loops: CDR1 LNHDA, CDR2 SQIVND (reference sequence). The CDR3 covers 18 residues. The CDR3 DNA reads as TGTGCCAGACCTGCAGGGGGCCTTCCACGATATAGCAATCAGCCCCAGCATTTT. Encoded protein: CARPAGGLPRYSNQPQHF.

Comments on this clonotype: One end of the junction does not line up with germline, which may come from a read error. The genes are TRBV7-6 and TRBJ1-1, with 11 bases aligning to TRBD1. From germline, CDR1 is SGHVS and CDR2 FNYEAQ. The CDR3 is 16 residues long. The CDR3 bases are TGTGTCAGCAGCCATGGGACAGGGGGTCCGAACACTGAAGCTTTCTTT. This codes for CVSSHGTGGPNTEAFF.

V and J are TRBV2 and TRBJ1-2; 7 bases are shared with TRBD1. There are 14 residues in the CDR3. CDR1 is SNHLY, CDR2 FYNNEI, per germline. Trimming took 6 bases from V and 4 from J; bases not matched to a gene: 8. The CDR3 coding sequence is TGTGCCAGCAGCCCAATGACAGGGAGCTATGGCTACACCTTC. The encoded protein is CASSPMTGSYGYTF.

About this clonotype: This may come from a read error, since a much larger clone is one base off. J is TRBJ1-1 and V is TRBV7-8, with unresolved D. The length of the CDR3 is 15 residues. From germline, CDR1 is SGHVS and CDR2 FQNEAQ. Deletions cut 5 bases from V and 3 bases from J, with 16 bases between. The CDR3 region is CASSAAGWEYTEAFF. CDR3 bases: TGTGCCAGCAGCGCAGCGGGCTGGGAGTACACTGAAGCTTTCTTT.

This clonotype was seen only a few times. The CDR3 is CAISESYRANTGELFF. The DNA of the CDR3 is TGTGCCATCAGTGAGTCGTACAGGGCGAACACCGGGGAGCTGTTTTTT. The chain links TRBV10-3 to TRBJ2-2; tentatively, D is TRBD1 (6 bases). Germline V lookup: CDR1 ENHRY, CDR2 SYGVKD. The V gene lost 0 bases and the J gene lost 0 bases, with 8 bases spanning the gap. The CDR3 length is 16 residues.

This clonotype has a handful of counts. The V gene is TRBV5-5, the J gene TRBJ2-5; TRBD1 matches at 7 bases. This CDR3 has 14 residues. Per germline, CDR1 SGHKS and CDR2 YYEKEE (reference sequence). J lost 5 bases, V lost 3 bases, and 7 bases had no gene match. The CDR3 loop reads CASSSLTGDETQYF. In DNA form, the CDR3 reads TGTGCCAGCAGCTCACTTACAGGGGACGAGACCCAGTACTTC.

This clonotype was recorded a few times. The chain links TRBV12-3 or TRBV12-4 to TRBJ2-6; D is unclear. The CDR3 is 15 amino acids. Trimming pared 5 bases from V and 0 bases from J, leaving 8 bases between. CDR3 residues: CASSPSFSGANVLTF. The CDR3 bases are TGTGCCAGCAGTCCTAGTTTCTCTGGGGCCAACGTCCTGACTTTC.

The chain couples TRBV18 to TRBJ1-4; D call uncertain. Germline V gene data show CDR1 as KGHSH and CDR2 as LQKENI. The V and J ends lost 1 base and 8 bases respectively, with 11 bases between them. This CDR3 region has 14 residues. The CDR3 sequence: CASSPRGFEEKLFF. CDR3 DNA: TGTGCCAGCTCACCACGGGGTTTCGAGGAAAAACTGTTTTTT.

There are many counts of this clonotype. V gene TRBV7-9 combines with J gene TRBJ2-2; D gene ambiguous. Trimming stripped 5 bases from V and 3 bases from J, with 4 bases between. Germline-derived CDR1 and CDR2 are SEHNR and FQNEAQ (reference sequence). This CDR3 contains 12 residues. CDR3 loop: CASSKDTGELFF. CDR3 in DNA: TGTGCCAGCAGCAAAGACACCGGGGAGCTGTTTTTT. Filled out from reference TRBV7-9 and TRBJ2-2, the complete variable domain reads DTGVSQNPRHKITKRGQNVTFRCDPISEHNRLYWYRQTLGQGPEFLTYFQNEAQLEKSRLLSDRFSAERPKGSFSTLEIQRTEQGDSAMYLCASSKDTGELFFGEGSRLTVL.

Only a few counts were recorded for this clonotype. V is TRBV12-3 or TRBV12-4 and J is TRBJ1-2; D perhaps matches TRBD1 (5 bases). V was shortened by 0 bases and J by 4 bases, with 12 bases between the two germline ends. The CDR3 is 15 amino acids. Here the CDR3 reads CASSLALRQGYGYTF. The CDR3 DNA is TGTGCCAGCAGTTTAGCGCTTCGGCAGGGCTATGGCTACACCTTC.

The J gene is TRBJ2-2, the V gene TRBV7-3; unclear D gene. Per the germline V gene, CDR1 is SGHTA and CDR2 is FQGTGA. The CDR3 totals 16 residues. V was cut by 4 bases and J by 1 base, with 13 bases left in between. CDR3 loop: CASSSLSGVNTGELFF. CDR3 nucleotide sequence: TGTGCCAGCAGCTCATTGAGTGGTGTGAACACCGGGGAGCTGTTTTTT.

This clonotype showed up many times. The chain joins TRBV7-9 to TRBJ2-1; TRBD1 aligns across 9 bases. CDR3 size: 17 residues. The V and J ends lost 3 bases and 4 bases, in that order; junction bases with no gene match: 10. From germline, CDR1 is SEHNR and CDR2 FQNEAQ (reference sequence). The CDR3 reads CASSFASGGQGYNEQFF. The CDR3 region has the DNA TGTGCCAGCAGCTTCGCCTCCGGGGGACAGGGTTACAATGAGCAGTTCTTC.

This clonotype was seen a handful of times. The gene calls are TRBV5-1 and TRBJ2-7; D may correspond to TRBD1 or TRBD2 (5 bases each). Per the germline V gene, CDR1 is SGHRS and CDR2 is YFSETQ. The CDR3 consists of 13 residues. V gave up 3 bases and J gave up 4 bases, with 11 bases separating them. The CDR3 nucleotides are TGCGCCAGCAGCTCGGGACCGGCGTACGAGCAGTACTTC. It specifies CASSSGPAYEQYF.

This clonotype was detected a few times. The DNA of the CDR3 is TGTGCCAGCAGAACAACAGGGGATGAAAAACTGTTTTTT. Amino acid sequence: CASRTTGDEKLFF. V and J are TRBV12-3 or TRBV12-4 and TRBJ1-4; 7 nucleotides match TRBD1. Losses at the gene ends were 6 bases for V and 6 bases for J; bases not matched to a gene: 4. The CDR3 loop spans 13 amino acids.

The genes are TRBV6-8 and TRBJ1-1; 7 bases are shared with TRBD1. The CDR3 runs to 15 residues. V lost 6 bases, J lost 0 bases, and 7 bases stayed unmatched. Germline CDR1 is MNHGY and CDR2 is SAAAGT. As DNA, the CDR3 is TGTGCCAGCAGCAACAGGGGTAAGGTGAACACTGAAGCTTTCTTT. It is translated as CASSNRGKVNTEAFF.

This clonotype was seen a few times. This chain joins TRBV12-5 and TRBJ2-3; 10 positions match TRBD2. The CDR3 loop spans 15 amino acids. Germline CDR1 reads LGHNT; CDR2 reads FRNRAP. The V segment lost 5 bases and the J segment 6 bases; nucleotides outside the gene matches: 8. CDR3 bases: TGTGCTAGTGGTCGCGGACTAGCGGCCGGGGATACGCAGTATTTT. It specifies CASGRGLAAGDTQYF.

The rearrangement uses TRBV20-1 and TRBJ1-5; D uncertain. The V gene's germline CDR1 is DFQATT and CDR2 SNEGSKA (reference sequence). V lost 1 base and J 0 bases, leaving 16 bases between the germline ends. This CDR3 is 17 amino acids long. The CDR3 sequence: CSARGGPGRYSNQPQHF. The CDR3 bases are TGCAGTGCTAGAGGTGGGCCCGGCCGTTATAGCAATCAGCCCCAGCATTTT.

The chain uses TRBV28 and TRBJ2-7; D may be TRBD2 (5 bases). V was pared by 3 bases and J by 0 bases, with 12 bases between. The CDR3 totals 15 residues. Per the germline V gene, CDR1 is MDHEN and CDR2 is SYDVKM. The DNA of the CDR3 is TGTGCCAGCAGTTTTCGGGGTCCAAACTCCTACGAGCAGTACTTC. Protein product: CASSFRGPNSYEQYF.

This clonotype was observed at least ten times. The chain is built from TRBV7-2 and TRBJ2-5; possible D gene TRBD2, 6 bases. CDR3 length equals 13 residues. Trimming pared 5 bases from V and 3 bases from J, leaving 10 bases between. Germline values: CDR1 SGHTA, CDR2 FQGNSA. Here the CDR3 DNA reads TGTGCCAGCAGCCCACCGGGAGAAGAGACCCAGTACTTC. Its protein product is CASSPPGEETQYF. The full variable domain, with the rest looked up from reference TRBV7-2 and TRBJ2-5, is GAGVSQSPSNKVTEKGKDVELRCDPISGHTALYWYRQSLGQGLEFLIYFQGNSAPDKSGLPSDRFSAERTGGSVSTLTIQRTQQEDSAVYLCASSPPGEETQYFGPGTRLLVL.

This clonotype was detected only a few times. The rearrangement links TRBV7-9 to TRBJ2-7, with TRBD1 identical over 9 bases. J gave up 0 bases and V 5 bases, and 5 bases lay outside the gene matches. This CDR3 contains 15 residues. Germline CDR1 reads SEHNR; CDR2 reads FQNEAQ (reference sequence). The CDR3 region has the DNA TGTGCCAGCAGCGGACGACAGGGGGGCTCCTACGAGCAGTACTTC. This gives the protein CASSGRQGGSYEQYF.

This clonotype was counted only a few times. This rearrangement joins TRBV28 to TRBJ1-1; perhaps TRBD1 as D (6 bases). The ends were cut back, 2 bases at V and 1 base at J, with 14 bases in the middle. The CDR3 totals 16 residues. Germline values: CDR1 MDHEN, CDR2 SYDVKM. CDR3 bases: TGTGCCAGCAGTTTAACTAGGACAGAGGCGAACACTGAAGCTTTCTTT. Translating it yields CASSLTRTEANTEAFF.

This clonotype was seen repeatedly, ten times or more. The V call is TRBV11-1, the J call TRBJ2-1, with 9 bases aligning to TRBD2. The CDR3 contains 15 residues. V lost 5 bases, J lost 10 bases, and 12 bases stayed unmatched. Germline V lookup: CDR1 SGHAT, CDR2 FQDESV (reference sequence). For the CDR3, the DNA is TGTGCCAGCAGCCCTCCCCAGGGACTAGCTACCGAGCAGTTCTTC. This gives the protein CASSPPQGLATEQFF.

The CDR3 DNA sequence: TGCAGTGCCCCGGGGGGGCCCCCGGATACGCAGTATTTT. Protein: CSAPGGPPDTQYF. The genes are TRBV20-1 and TRBJ2-3; TRBD2 matches at 8 bases. V lost 6 bases to trimming and J lost 6 bases; unmatched junction nucleotides: 8. CDR1 and CDR2 (germline): DFQATT, SNEGSKA (reference sequence). The CDR3 runs to 13 residues.

The V call is TRBV2, the J call TRBJ2-3; possibly TRBD1 for D (5 bases). Germline-derived CDR1 and CDR2 are SNHLY and FYNNEI. V was shortened by 6 bases and J by 5 bases, with 18 bases between the two germline ends. The CDR3 covers 15 residues. The DNA for the CDR3 is TGTGCCAGCAGCCTACTAAGGGGCGTTCAAGATACGCAGTATTTT. Residues: CASSLLRGVQDTQYF.

This clonotype was found a few times. This chain joins TRBV7-6 and TRBJ1-2; 8 positions agree with TRBD1. The germline V gene has CDR1 SGHVS and CDR2 FNYEAQ. V lost 5 bases, J lost 1 base, and 9 bases stayed unmatched. The CDR3 is made up of 16 amino acids. The CDR3 nucleotides are TGTGCCAGCAGCCGACCGGGACAGGCATTTAACTATGGCTACACCTTC. Protein: CASSRPGQAFNYGYTF.

This clonotype was observed many times. The chain uses TRBV7-9 and TRBJ2-2; 10 nucleotides line up with TRBD1. Trimming took 6 bases from V and 1 from J; bases not matched to a gene: 17. The CDR3 runs 20 residues. Germline CDR1 SEHNR, CDR2 FQNEAQ (reference sequence). As DNA, the CDR3 is TGTGCCAGCAGGAGTTGGGGACAGGGGCTACTGCCCCGGAACACCGGGGAGCTGTTTTTT. Its translation is CASRSWGQGLLPRNTGELFF.

This clonotype was counted many times. This chain connects TRBV7-9 to TRBJ2-1, with 7 positions matching TRBD2. Germline CDR1 SEHNR, CDR2 FQNEAQ (reference sequence). The CDR3 runs 13 residues. The junction had 8 bases not matched to a gene; V was cut back by 5 bases and J by 10 bases. The CDR3 loop is CASSGTTTREQFF. In nucleotides, the CDR3 is TGTGCCAGCAGCGGGACTACCACAAGGGAGCAGTTCTTC.

The chain has TRBV12-3 or TRBV12-4 and TRBJ1-6, with TRBD1 matching over 8 bases. CDR3 size: 14 residues. The junction had 7 bases not matched to a gene; V was cut back by 5 bases and J by 10 bases. This CDR3 reads CASSMTGVGSPLHF. The CDR3 DNA reads as TGTGCCAGCAGTATGACAGGGGTCGGCTCACCCCTCCACTTT.

The chain links TRBV7-8 to TRBJ2-7, with D possibly TRBD2 on 5 matching bases. Trimming cost V 4 bases and J 0 bases, with 13 bases left between them. This CDR3 region has 15 residues. Germline CDR1 reads SGHVS; CDR2 reads FQNEAQ. CDR3 region: CASSSATGGSYEQYF. In nucleotides, the CDR3 is TGTGCCAGCAGCTCTGCAACTGGAGGCTCCTACGAGCAGTACTTC.